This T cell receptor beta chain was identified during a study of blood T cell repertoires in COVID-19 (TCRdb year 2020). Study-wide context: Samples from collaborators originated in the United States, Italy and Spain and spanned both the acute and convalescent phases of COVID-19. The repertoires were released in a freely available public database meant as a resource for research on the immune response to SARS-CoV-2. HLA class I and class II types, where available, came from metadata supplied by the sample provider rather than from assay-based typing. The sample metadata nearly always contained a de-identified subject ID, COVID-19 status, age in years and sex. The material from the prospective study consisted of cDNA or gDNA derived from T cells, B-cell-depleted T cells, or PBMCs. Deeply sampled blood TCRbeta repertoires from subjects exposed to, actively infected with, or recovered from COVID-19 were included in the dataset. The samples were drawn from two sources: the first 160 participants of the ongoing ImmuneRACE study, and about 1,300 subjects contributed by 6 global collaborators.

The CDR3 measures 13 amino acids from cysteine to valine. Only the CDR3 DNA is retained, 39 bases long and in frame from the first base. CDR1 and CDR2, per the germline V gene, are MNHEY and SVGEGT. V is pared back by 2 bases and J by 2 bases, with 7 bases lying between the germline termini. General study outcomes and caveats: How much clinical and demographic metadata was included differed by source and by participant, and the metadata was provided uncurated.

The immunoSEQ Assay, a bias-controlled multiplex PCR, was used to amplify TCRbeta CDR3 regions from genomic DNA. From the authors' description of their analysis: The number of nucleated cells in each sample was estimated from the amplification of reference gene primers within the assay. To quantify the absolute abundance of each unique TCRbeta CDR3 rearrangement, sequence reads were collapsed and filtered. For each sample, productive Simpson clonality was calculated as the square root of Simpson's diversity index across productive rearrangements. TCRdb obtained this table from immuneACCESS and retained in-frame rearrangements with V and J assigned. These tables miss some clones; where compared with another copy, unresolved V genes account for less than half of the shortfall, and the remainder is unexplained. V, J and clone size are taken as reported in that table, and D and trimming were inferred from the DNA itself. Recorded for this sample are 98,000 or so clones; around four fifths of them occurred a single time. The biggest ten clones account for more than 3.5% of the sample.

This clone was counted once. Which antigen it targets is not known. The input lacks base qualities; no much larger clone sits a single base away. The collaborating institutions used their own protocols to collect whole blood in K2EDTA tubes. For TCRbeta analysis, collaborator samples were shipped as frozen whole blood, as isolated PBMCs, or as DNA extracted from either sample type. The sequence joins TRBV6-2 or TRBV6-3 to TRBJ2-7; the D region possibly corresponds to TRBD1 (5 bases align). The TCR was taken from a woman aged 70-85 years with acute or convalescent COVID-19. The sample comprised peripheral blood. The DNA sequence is TGTGCCAGCAGTTACGACAGAGCCTACGAGCAGTACGTC. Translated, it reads CASSYDRAYEQYV.